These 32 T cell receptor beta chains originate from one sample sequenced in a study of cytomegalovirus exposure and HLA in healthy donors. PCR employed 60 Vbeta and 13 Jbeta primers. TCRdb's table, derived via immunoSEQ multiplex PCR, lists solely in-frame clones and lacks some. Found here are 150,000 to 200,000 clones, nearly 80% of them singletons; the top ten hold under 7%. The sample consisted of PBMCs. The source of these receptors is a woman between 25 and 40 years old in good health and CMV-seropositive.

DNA of the CDR3: TGTGCCAGCCTGAGGGCTCCACCTGGCTACACCTTC. This codes for CASLRAPPGYTF. The V and J genes are TRBV7-8 and TRBJ1-2; unclear D gene. The V and J ends lost 8 bases and 7 bases respectively, with 14 bases between them. The CDR3 has 12 residues. CDR1 SGHVS and CDR2 FQNEAQ come from the germline V gene.

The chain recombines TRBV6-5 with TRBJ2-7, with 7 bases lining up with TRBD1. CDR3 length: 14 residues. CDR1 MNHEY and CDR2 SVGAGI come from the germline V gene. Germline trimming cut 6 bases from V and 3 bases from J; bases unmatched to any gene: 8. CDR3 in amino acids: CASRGEGGFYEQYF. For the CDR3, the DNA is TGTGCCAGCAGAGGTGAAGGGGGCTTCTACGAGCAGTACTTC.

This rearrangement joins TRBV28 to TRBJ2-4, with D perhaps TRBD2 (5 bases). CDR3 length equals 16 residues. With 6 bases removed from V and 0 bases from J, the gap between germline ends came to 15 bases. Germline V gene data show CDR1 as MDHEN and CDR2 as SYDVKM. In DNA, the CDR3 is TGTGCCAGCAGCAAGCGGACGGAACTAGCCAAAAACATTCAGTACTTC. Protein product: CASSKRTELAKNIQYF.

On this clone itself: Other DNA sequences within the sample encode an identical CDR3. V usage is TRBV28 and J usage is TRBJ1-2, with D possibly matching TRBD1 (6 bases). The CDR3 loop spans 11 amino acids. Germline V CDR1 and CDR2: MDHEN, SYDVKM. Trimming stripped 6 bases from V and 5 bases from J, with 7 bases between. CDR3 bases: TGTGCCAGCAGCCAGGGGTATGGCTACACCTTC. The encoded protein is CASSQGYGYTF.

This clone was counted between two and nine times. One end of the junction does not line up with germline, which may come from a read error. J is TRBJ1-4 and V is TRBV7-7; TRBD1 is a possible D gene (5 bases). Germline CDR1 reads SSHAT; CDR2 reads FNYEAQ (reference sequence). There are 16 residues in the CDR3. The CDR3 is CASSKLAGREDEKLFF. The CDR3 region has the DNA TGTGCTAGCAGCAAACTAGCGGGGCGCGAGGATGAAAAACTGTTTTTT.

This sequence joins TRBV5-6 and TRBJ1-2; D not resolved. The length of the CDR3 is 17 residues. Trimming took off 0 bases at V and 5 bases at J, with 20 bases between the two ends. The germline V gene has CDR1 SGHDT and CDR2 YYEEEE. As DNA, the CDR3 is TGTGCCAGCAGCTTGGGAGTTGGGCCAGGAGGAGCATATGGCTACACCTTC. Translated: CASSLGVGPGGAYGYTF.

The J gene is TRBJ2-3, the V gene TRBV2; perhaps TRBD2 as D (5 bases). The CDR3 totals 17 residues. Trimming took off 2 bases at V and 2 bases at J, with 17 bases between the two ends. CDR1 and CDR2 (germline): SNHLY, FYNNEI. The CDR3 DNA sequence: TGTGCCAGCAGTGAATTTGTGGGAGTGGGGATCACAGATACGCAGTATTTT. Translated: CASSEFVGVGITDTQYF.

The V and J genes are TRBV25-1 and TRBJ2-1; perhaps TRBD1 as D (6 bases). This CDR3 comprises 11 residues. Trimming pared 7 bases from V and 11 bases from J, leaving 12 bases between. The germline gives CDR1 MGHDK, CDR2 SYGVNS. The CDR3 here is CASTTGYQQFF. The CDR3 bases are TGTGCCAGCACTACAGGGTATCAGCAGTTCTTC. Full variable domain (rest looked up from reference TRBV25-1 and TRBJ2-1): EADIYQTPRYLVIGTGKKITLECSQTMGHDKMYWYQQDPGMELHLIHYSYGVNSTEKGDLSSESTVSRIRTEHFPLTLESARPSHTSQYLCASTTGYQQFFGPGTRLTVL.

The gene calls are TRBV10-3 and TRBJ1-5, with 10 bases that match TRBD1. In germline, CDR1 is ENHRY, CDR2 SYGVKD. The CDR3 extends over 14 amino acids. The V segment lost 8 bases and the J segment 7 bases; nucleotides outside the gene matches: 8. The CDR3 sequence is CAISPRDRGQPQHF. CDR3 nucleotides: TGTGCCATCTCGCCCCGGGACAGGGGCCAGCCCCAGCATTTT.

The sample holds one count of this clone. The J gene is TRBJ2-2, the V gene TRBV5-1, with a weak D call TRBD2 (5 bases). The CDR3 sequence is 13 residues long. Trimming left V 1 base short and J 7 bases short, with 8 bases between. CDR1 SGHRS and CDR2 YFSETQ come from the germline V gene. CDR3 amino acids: CASSLWEIGELFF. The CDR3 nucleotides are TGCGCCAGCAGCTTGTGGGAGATCGGGGAGCTGTTTTTT.

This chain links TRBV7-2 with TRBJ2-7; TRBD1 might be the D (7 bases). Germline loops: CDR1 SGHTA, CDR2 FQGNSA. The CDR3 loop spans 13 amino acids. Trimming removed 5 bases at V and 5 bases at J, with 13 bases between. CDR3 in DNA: TGTGCCAGCAGCACAGGGGCGGGGAACGAGCAGTACTTC. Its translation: CASSTGAGNEQYF.

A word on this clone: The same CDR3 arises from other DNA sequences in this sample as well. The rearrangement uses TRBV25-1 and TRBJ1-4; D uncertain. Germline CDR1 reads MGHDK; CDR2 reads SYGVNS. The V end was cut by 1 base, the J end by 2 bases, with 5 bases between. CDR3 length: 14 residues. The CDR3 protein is CASSESATNEKLFF. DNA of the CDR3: TGTGCCAGCAGTGAATCCGCGACTAATGAAAAACTGTTTTTT.

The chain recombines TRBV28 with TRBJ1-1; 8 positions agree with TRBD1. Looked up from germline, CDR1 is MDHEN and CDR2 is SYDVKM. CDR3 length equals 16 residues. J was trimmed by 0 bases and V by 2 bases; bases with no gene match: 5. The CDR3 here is CASSLRTGLLNTEAFF. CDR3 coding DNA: TGTGCCAGCAGTTTAAGGACAGGGCTTTTGAACACTGAAGCTTTCTTT.

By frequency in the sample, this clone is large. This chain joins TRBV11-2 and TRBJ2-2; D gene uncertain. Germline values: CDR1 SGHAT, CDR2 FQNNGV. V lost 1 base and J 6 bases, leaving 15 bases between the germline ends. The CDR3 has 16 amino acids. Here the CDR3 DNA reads TGTGCCAGCAGCTTAGGTCTGATGCGAAGCGCCGGGGAGCTGTTTTTT. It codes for CASSLGLMRSAGELFF.

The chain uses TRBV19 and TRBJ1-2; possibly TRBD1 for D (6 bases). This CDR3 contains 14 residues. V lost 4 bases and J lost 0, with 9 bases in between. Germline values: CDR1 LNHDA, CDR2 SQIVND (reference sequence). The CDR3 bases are TGTGCCAGTAGTACGGACAGCCCTAACTATGGCTACACCTTC. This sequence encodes CASSTDSPNYGYTF.

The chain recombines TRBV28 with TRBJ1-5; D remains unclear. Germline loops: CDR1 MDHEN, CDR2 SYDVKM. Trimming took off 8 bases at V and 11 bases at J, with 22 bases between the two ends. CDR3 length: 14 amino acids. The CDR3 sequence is CASSPPKAVGTQHF. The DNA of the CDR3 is TGTGCCAGCTCCCCTCCTAAAGCGGTCGGGACCCAGCATTTT.

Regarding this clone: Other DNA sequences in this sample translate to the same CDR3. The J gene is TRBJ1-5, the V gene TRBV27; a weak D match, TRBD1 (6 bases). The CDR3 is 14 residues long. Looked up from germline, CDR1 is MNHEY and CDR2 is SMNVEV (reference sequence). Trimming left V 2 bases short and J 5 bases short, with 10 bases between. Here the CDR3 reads CASSLGQGYQPQHF. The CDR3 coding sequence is TGTGCCAGCAGTTTAGGGCAGGGGTATCAGCCCCAGCATTTT.

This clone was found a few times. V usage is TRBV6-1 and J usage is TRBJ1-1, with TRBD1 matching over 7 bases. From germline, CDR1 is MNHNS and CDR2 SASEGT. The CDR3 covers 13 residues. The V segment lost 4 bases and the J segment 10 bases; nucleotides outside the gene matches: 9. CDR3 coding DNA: TGTGCCAGCAGTGGGACAGGCGTCCCAGGAGCTTTCTTT. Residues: CASSGTGVPGAFF.

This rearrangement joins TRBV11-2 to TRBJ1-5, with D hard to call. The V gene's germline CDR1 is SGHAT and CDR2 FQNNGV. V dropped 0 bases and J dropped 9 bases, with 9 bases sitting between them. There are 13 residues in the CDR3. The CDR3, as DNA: TGTGCCAGCAGCTTAGATCAATGGAGGCCCCAGCATTTT. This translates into CASSLDQWRPQHF.

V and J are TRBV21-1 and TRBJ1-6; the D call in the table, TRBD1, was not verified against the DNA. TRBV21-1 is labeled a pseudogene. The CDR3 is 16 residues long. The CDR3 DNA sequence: TGTGCCAGCAGCGGCACCTCGGGACAGAAGAATTCACCCCTCCACTTT. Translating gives CASSGTSGQKNSPLHF.

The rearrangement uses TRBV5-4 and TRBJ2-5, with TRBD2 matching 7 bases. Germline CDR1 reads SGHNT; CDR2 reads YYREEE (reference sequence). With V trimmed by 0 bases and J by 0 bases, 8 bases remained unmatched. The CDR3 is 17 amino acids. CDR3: CASSLGWGGGYQETQYF. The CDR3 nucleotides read TGTGCCAGCAGCTTGGGTTGGGGGGGAGGCTACCAAGAGACCCAGTACTTC.

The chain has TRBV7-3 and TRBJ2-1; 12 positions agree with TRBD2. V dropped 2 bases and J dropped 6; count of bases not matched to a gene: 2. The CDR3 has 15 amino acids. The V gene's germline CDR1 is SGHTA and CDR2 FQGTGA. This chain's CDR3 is CASSLGTSGSNEQFF. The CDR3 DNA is TGTGCCAGCAGCTTAGGGACTAGCGGGTCCAATGAGCAGTTCTTC.

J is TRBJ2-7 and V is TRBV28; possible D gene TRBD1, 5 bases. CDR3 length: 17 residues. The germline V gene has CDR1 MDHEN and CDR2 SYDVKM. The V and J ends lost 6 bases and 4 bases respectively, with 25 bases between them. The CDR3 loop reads CASSPIADSLIYYEQYF. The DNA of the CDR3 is TGTGCCAGCAGCCCGATAGCTGACAGTTTGATCTATTACGAGCAGTACTTC.

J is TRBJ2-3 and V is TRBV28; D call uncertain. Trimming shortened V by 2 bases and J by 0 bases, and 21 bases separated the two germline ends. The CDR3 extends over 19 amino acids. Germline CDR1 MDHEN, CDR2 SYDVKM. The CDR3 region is CASSLIPQVGSSSTDTQYF. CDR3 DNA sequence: TGTGCCAGCAGTTTAATTCCCCAGGTCGGCAGTTCTAGCACAGATACGCAGTATTTT.

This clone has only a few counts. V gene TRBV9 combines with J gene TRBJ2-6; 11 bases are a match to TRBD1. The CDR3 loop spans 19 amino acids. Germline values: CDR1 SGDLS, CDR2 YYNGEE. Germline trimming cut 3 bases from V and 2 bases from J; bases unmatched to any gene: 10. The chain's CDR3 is CASSDAFWTGGAGANVLTF. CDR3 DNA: TGTGCCAGCAGCGACGCTTTTTGGACAGGGGGCGCTGGGGCCAACGTCCTGACTTTC.

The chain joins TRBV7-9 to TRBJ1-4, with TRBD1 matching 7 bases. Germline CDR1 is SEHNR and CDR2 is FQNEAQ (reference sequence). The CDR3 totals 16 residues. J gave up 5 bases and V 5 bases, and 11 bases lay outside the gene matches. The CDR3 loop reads CASSLKSGTANEKLFF. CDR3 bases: TGTGCCAGCAGCCTTAAATCCGGGACAGCGAATGAAAAACTGTTTTTT.

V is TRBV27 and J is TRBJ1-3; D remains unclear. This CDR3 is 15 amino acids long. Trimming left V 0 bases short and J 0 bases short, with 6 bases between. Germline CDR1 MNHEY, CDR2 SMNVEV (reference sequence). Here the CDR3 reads CASSLSTSSGNTIYF. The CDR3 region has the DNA TGTGCCAGCAGTTTATCCACCAGCTCTGGAAACACCATATATTTT.

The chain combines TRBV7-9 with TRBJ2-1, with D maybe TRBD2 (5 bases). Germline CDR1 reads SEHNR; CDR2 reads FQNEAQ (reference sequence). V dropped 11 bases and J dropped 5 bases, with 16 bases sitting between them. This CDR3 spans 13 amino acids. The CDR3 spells CAYQREKNNEQFF. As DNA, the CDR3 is TGTGCCTACCAGAGGGAGAAAAACAATGAGCAGTTCTTC.

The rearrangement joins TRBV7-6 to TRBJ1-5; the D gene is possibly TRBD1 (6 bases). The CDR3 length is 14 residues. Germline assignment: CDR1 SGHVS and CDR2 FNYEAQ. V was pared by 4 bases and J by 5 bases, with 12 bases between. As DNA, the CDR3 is TGTGCCAGCAGCTCAGGACAGCTCGATCAGCCCCAGCATTTT. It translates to CASSSGQLDQPQHF.

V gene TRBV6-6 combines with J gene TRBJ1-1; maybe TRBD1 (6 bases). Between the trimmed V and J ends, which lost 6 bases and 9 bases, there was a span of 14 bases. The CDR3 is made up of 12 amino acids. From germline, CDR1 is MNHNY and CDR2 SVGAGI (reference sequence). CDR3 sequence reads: CASRESQGQAFF. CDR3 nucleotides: TGTGCCAGCAGGGAATCCCAGGGGCAAGCTTTCTTT.

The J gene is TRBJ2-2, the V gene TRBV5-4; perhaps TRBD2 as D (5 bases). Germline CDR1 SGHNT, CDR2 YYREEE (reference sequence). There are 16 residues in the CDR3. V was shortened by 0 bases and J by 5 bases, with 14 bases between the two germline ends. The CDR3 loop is CASSLVVGVGTGELFF. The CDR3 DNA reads TGTGCCAGCAGCTTGGTAGTCGGGGTAGGGACCGGGGAGCTGTTTTTT.

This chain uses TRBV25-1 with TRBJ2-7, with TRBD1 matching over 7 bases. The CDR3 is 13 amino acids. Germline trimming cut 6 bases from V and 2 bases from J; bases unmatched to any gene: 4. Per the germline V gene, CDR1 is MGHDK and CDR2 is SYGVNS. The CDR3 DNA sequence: TGTGCCAGCAGCTCCGGGACAGCCTACGAGCAGTACTTC. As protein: CASSSGTAYEQYF.